The 16 T cell receptor beta chains listed next were all sequenced from one sample in a study of cytomegalovirus exposure and HLA in healthy donors. Only in-frame clones appear in the TCRdb table, and some are missing; sequencing was by immunoSEQ multiplex PCR. The sample records a few hundred thousand clones, about nine tenths being singletons. The sequencing sample was made of PBMCs. All receptors come from a woman under 30 in good health and CMV-seronegative.

The chain has TRBV11-3 and TRBJ2-7; 9 nucleotides agree with TRBD1. This CDR3 region has 14 residues. Losses at the gene ends were 5 bases for V and 5 bases for J; bases not matched to a gene: 7. Germline lookup yields CDR1 SGHNT and CDR2 YENEEA. CDR3 nucleotides: TGTGCCAGCAGCACGGGACAGGGAAGGGACGAGCAGTACTTC. It encodes CASSTGQGRDEQYF.

The rearrangement links TRBV5-1 to TRBJ2-3; 8 bases align to TRBD2. Germline V lookup: CDR1 SGHRS, CDR2 YFSETQ. With 6 bases clipped from V and 4 bases from J, the junction kept 10 bases outside the gene matches. The CDR3 extends over 15 amino acids. The DNA of the CDR3 is TGCGCCAGCACCCCCACGGGAGGGACGGCAGATACGCAGTATTTT. Encoded protein: CASTPTGGTADTQYF.

This clone was observed a single time. The chain couples TRBV9 to TRBJ2-5; D remains ambiguous. Deletions cut 3 bases from V and 4 bases from J, with 19 bases between. Germline V CDR1 and CDR2: SGDLS, YYNGEE. The CDR3 totals 16 residues. CDR3 amino acids: CASSALGREARETQYF. The CDR3 nucleotides read TGTGCCAGCAGCGCCCTGGGTAGAGAGGCGAGAGAGACCCAGTACTTC.

The rearrangement joins TRBV7-9 to TRBJ2-7; 8 bases align to TRBD1. Trimming cost V 1 base and J 6 bases; bases outside gene matches: 5. CDR1 SEHNR and CDR2 FQNEAQ come from the germline V gene (reference sequence). The CDR3 is made up of 14 amino acids. The CDR3 DNA reads as TGTGCCAGCAGCTTAGGACAGGGGCGTATCGAGCAGTACTTC. Translation gives CASSLGQGRIEQYF.

The chain has TRBV5-6 and TRBJ2-5; tentatively, D is TRBD2 (6 bases). Per germline, CDR1 SGHDT and CDR2 YYEEEE. The CDR3 runs to 15 residues. The V and J ends lost 4 bases and 1 base respectively, with 14 bases between them. The CDR3 protein is CASSRAGMAQETQYF. Written as DNA, the CDR3 is TGTGCCAGCAGCCGAGCGGGCATGGCCCAAGAGACCCAGTACTTC. The whole variable domain, remainder taken from reference TRBV5-6 and TRBJ2-5, is DAGVTQSPTHLIKTRGQQVTLRCSPKSGHDTVSWYQQALGQGPQFIFQYYEEEERQRGNFPDRFSGHQFPNYSSELNVNALLLGDSALYLCASSRAGMAQETQYFGPGTRLLVL.

The rearrangement links TRBV27 to TRBJ2-1, with 11 bases that match TRBD2. Losses at the gene ends were 5 bases for V and 5 bases for J; bases not matched to a gene: 5. Germline V CDR1 and CDR2: MNHEY, SMNVEV (reference sequence). This CDR3 is 15 amino acids long. The DNA for the CDR3 is TGTGCCAGCAGTATACTAGCGGGAGAGAACAATGAGCAGTTCTTC. This encodes CASSILAGENNEQFF.

V gene TRBV12-5 combines with J gene TRBJ2-3; D is ambiguous. V was cut by 9 bases and J by 2 bases, with 15 bases left in between. Germline V gene lookup returns CDR1 LGHNT and CDR2 FRNRAP. The CDR3 sequence is 14 residues long. The CDR3 DNA sequence: TGTGCTAGCGCCCCCCCACAGATCACAGATACGCAGTATTTT. It codes for CASAPPQITDTQYF.

In its sample, this clone was seen once. The V and J genes are TRBV5-8 and TRBJ1-5; 7 bases fit TRBD1. V was clipped by 4 bases and J by 2 bases; unmatched bases: 6. CDR1 is SGHTS, CDR2 YDEGEE, per germline. The CDR3 is made up of 15 amino acids. The CDR3 bases are TGTGCCAGCAGCCCTGGGACAGAGGGCAATCAGCCCCAGCATTTT. As protein: CASSPGTEGNQPQHF.

The V call is TRBV5-1, the J call TRBJ2-7; a possible D gene is TRBD1 (5 bases). The germline V and J ends were trimmed by 4 bases and 1 base, with 12 bases remaining between them. The CDR3 spans 14 residues. CDR1 SGHRS and CDR2 YFSETQ come from the germline V gene. The CDR3 bases are TGCGCCAGCAGCCCCCTACAGGTTTCCTACGAGCAGTACTTC. This translates into CASSPLQVSYEQYF.

The chain combines TRBV7-2 with TRBJ1-1; tentative D call: TRBD1 (6 bases). Trimming shortened V by 1 base and J by 4 bases, and 13 bases separated the two germline ends. The germline gives CDR1 SGHTA, CDR2 FQGNSA. The CDR3 has 15 residues. As DNA, the CDR3 is TGTGCCAGCAGCTTAGTGAGAACAGGGACCACTGAAGCTTTCTTT. Protein: CASSLVRTGTTEAFF.

The chain uses TRBV7-2 and TRBJ2-5, with D possibly TRBD1 on 6 matching bases. The V end was cut by 2 bases, the J end by 5 bases, with 12 bases between. The CDR3 has 14 residues. CDR1 and CDR2 (germline): SGHTA, FQGNSA. The CDR3 DNA is TGTGCCAGCAGCTTATCTTACAGGGAGGAGACCCAGTACTTC. The encoded protein is CASSLSYREETQYF.

The J gene is TRBJ2-7, the V gene TRBV28; 8 bases agree with TRBD1. The CDR3 is 15 amino acids. CDR1 and CDR2 (germline): MDHEN, SYDVKM. The V segment lost 6 bases and the J segment 3 bases; nucleotides outside the gene matches: 10. This chain's CDR3 is CASSVTGEIVYEQYF. CDR3 in DNA: TGTGCCAGCAGCGTGACAGGGGAGATTGTCTACGAGCAGTACTTC.

This clone was counted a few times. The genes are TRBV15 and TRBJ2-1; 7 bases line up with TRBD2. The junction had 11 bases not matched to a gene; V was cut back by 5 bases and J by 7 bases. Per the germline V gene, CDR1 is LNHNV and CDR2 is YYDKDF (reference sequence). The CDR3 sequence is 15 residues long. CDR3 protein: CATSEIRGGLNEQFF. Written as DNA, the CDR3 is TGTGCCACCAGCGAAATTCGGGGAGGGTTGAATGAGCAGTTCTTC.

The rearrangement joins TRBV9 to TRBJ2-1; 10 bases agree with TRBD1. With 7 bases clipped from V and 4 bases from J, the junction kept 5 bases outside the gene matches. The CDR3 consists of 14 residues. Germline loops: CDR1 SGDLS, CDR2 YYNGEE. CDR3 DNA sequence: TGTGCCAGCCAGAGGACAGGGGGGTACAATGAGCAGTTCTTC. Translated: CASQRTGGYNEQFF.

V and J are TRBV5-4 and TRBJ2-3; D remains unclear. The CDR3 sequence is 13 residues long. V shed 5 bases and J shed 5 bases, with 12 bases lying between them. Germline-derived CDR1 and CDR2 are SGHNT and YYREEE (reference sequence). The CDR3 coding sequence is TGTGCCAGCAGTTCCCTAGTCGGAGATACGCAGTATTTT. This sequence encodes CASSSLVGDTQYF.

This chain uses TRBV5-4 with TRBJ2-1, with TRBD1 identical over 7 bases. This CDR3 contains 14 residues. V was clipped by 4 bases and J by 4 bases; unmatched bases: 5. The germline V gene has CDR1 SGHNT and CDR2 YYREEE (reference sequence). CDR3 nucleotides: TGTGCCAGCAGCCCCCTGGGACAGTACAATGAGCAGTTCTTC. Protein product: CASSPLGQYNEQFF.